This TCR beta chain was retrieved from a study of T cells in Graves' hyperthyroidism and ophthalmopathy. From RNA transcripts, TCR beta CDR3 regions were amplified. When the TCR CDR3 underwent first-round RT-PCR, the HTBI primer set was used. TCRdb reanalysed the multiplex PCR reads using MiXCR and keeps one entry per CDR3 protein. The sample consists of 620,000 or so distinct CDR3 sequences, about 14% of them appearing once. This clonotype was seen a handful of times. The TCR sequence derives from a woman between 45 and 60 years old with Graves' ophthalmopathy. Sequenced sample: blood.

The CDR3 sequence: CASSPGIGYTEAFF. The CDR3 nucleotides are TGTGCCAGCAGCCCAGGGATCGGGTACACTGAAGCTTTCTTT. The gene calls are TRBV6-1 and TRBJ1-1; tentative D call: TRBD1 (5 bases). Germline V CDR1 and CDR2: MNHNS, SASEGT. CDR3 length: 14 amino acids. V was trimmed by 6 bases and J by 3 bases, leaving 14 bases between them.